A selection of T cell receptor beta chains follows, all from one sample in a study of regulatory T cells in long-lasting Graves disease. Via MiXCR, TCRdb re-called the multiplex PCR reads, giving one row per CDR3 protein. The sample carries around 250,000 distinct CDR3 sequences, 18% recorded once. The source was peripheral blood mononuclear cells (PBMCs), collected at new diagnosis, from a patient treated with antithyroid drugs. These receptors originate from a female donor with Graves disease. CDR3s include the opening cysteine and the closing phenylalanine or tryptophan.

v_call cdr3_aa
TRBV30 CAWSTGANEKLFF
TRBV19 CASSLSDGFYGYTF
TRBV7-2 CASSLSISGANVLTF
TRBV11-3 CASSLQRTGGNYGYTF
TRBV4-1 CASSRWGTSGTADTQYF
TRBV20-1 CSASVGGDGTEAFF
TRBV5-6 CASSPGNLNTEAFF
TRBV29-1 CSAGHPDSYEQYF
TRBV6-2/TRBV6-3 CASNDREQETQYF
TRBV28 CASSLLETQYF
TRBV9 CASNNRREETQYF
TRBV12-3/TRBV12-4 CASSLDLDEQFF
TRBV4-1 CASSPTGSPNQPQHF
TRBV3-1 CASSLPGRGGELFF
TRBV5-1 CASSSRIGLAETQYF